This TCR beta chain stems from a study of tumor-infiltrating lymphocytes in primary liver carcinoma. Across the study: The patients comprised men and women between the ages of 30 and 69 years. Tumors, staged T1-T3 N0M0, spanned 4.2 to 10 cm.

This clonotype was counted a single time. One junction end does not reproduce the germline sequence, and a read error may be involved. Germline V gives CDR1 SGHKS, CDR2 YYEKEE (reference sequence). CDR3 length: 14 amino acids. Bulk tissue was left unsorted, and RNA and DNA were co-extracted from 20-30 mg of it. Histology found more than 75% viable tumor cells per sample. TCR beta cDNA was reverse-transcribed from about 500 ng of total RNA. The reaction used a constant-region primer and ProtoScript II reverse transcriptase. ARM-PCR was slightly modified, and three nested multiplex PCR rounds with it gave rise to the TCR beta libraries. The first two PCR rounds, roughly 10 cycles each, used TRBV1-TRBV30 forward primers and a C-beta reverse primer. Using its own MiXCR run on the multiplex PCR reads, TCRdb lists one record per CDR3 protein. The sample contains 100,000 to 150,000 distinct CDR3 sequences, around 64% of which appear only once.

Sequencing used liver tumor tissue from sampling region 3. Noted subset: tumor region T3, left-lateral pole. The rearrangement links TRBV5-5 to TRBJ2-3; either TRBD1 or TRBD2 may supply D (5 bases each). The sequence was obtained from a woman aged 60-75 years with primary liver carcinoma and hepatitis B virus infection. The CDR3, as DNA: TGCGCCAGCAGCCTCAGGGACGGCCCAGATACGCAGTATTTT. It is translated as CASSLRDGPDTQYF.